These 26 T cell receptor beta chains share one sample of origin, sequenced in a study of molecular identifiers for immune sequencing clone quantification. TCRdb re-called the PCR reads with MiXCR, one entry per CDR3 protein. The sample holds roughly 630,000 distinct CDR3 sequences, about 25% seen once. Input material: naive CD8+ T cells from blood, with Jurkat cell RNA spiked in. Stated subset: FACS-sorted CD8+CD4-CCR7+CD45RA+ naive T cells. The receptors originated from a human donor in good health. Some libraries in this study had Jurkat cell RNA spiked in.

This clonotype has ten or more counts. J is TRBJ2-5 and V is TRBV7-2; D is perhaps TRBD1 (6 bases). The CDR3 is made up of 15 amino acids. The germline V gene has CDR1 SGHTA and CDR2 FQGNSA. The ends were cut back, 5 bases at V and 2 bases at J, with 15 bases in the middle. As DNA, the CDR3 is TGTGCCAGCAGCCCGTGGACAGACCCTCAAGAGACCCAGTACTTC. Residues: CASSPWTDPQETQYF.

J is TRBJ2-3 and V is TRBV19; D is tentatively TRBD1 or TRBD2 (5 bases each). The CDR3 runs to 15 residues. V dropped 3 bases and J dropped 4 bases, with 14 bases sitting between them. Looked up from germline, CDR1 is LNHDA and CDR2 is SQIVND (reference sequence). The CDR3 protein is CASSINPGRADTQYF. CDR3 in DNA: TGTGCCAGTAGTATTAACCCAGGGCGGGCAGATACGCAGTATTTT.

Many counts were recorded for this clonotype. The J gene is TRBJ1-1, the V gene TRBV27; tentatively, D is TRBD1 (5 bases). The V end was cut by 5 bases, the J end by 6 bases, with 22 bases between. CDR3 length: 16 amino acids. CDR1 is MNHEY and CDR2 is SMNVEV in the germline V gene (reference sequence). The CDR3 sequence: CASSPLTDPRTSEAFF. The CDR3 coding sequence is TGTGCCAGCAGTCCACTGACAGACCCTCGGACCTCTGAAGCTTTCTTT.

This clonotype was recorded a few times. V usage is TRBV6-2 or TRBV6-3 and J usage is TRBJ2-3, with D possibly being TRBD2 (6 bases). V was clipped by 2 bases and J by 1 base, with 16 bases between them. This CDR3 spans 17 amino acids. The V gene's germline CDR1 is MNHEY and CDR2 SVGEGT. The CDR3 DNA reads as TGTGCCAGCAGTTACATGCGGGGTGGCAGCCGCACAGATACGCAGTATTTT. This codes for CASSYMRGGSRTDTQYF.

The genes are TRBV30 and TRBJ2-7; D possibly corresponds to TRBD2 (5 bases). From germline, CDR1 is GTSNPN and CDR2 SVGIG (reference sequence). Trimming took off 1 base at V and 1 base at J, with 8 bases between the two ends. This CDR3 is built from 13 residues. DNA for the CDR3: TGTGCCTGGAGTGCCGGGGTGTCCTACGAGCAGTACTTC. Translated, it gives CAWSAGVSYEQYF.

This clonotype occurred a few times. V is TRBV6-5 and J is TRBJ2-7; 7 positions match TRBD1. V dropped 0 bases and J dropped 4; count of bases not matched to a gene: 3. In germline, CDR1 is MNHEY, CDR2 SVGAGI. CDR3 length equals 14 residues. The DNA of the CDR3 is TGTGCCAGCAGTTACTCAGGGACAGTTTACGAGCAGTACTTC. Translation: CASSYSGTVYEQYF.

Comments on this clonotype: A much larger clone differs from this one at a single base, so this may be a read error. CDR3 coding DNA: TGTGCCAACAGCCCAACACAGGGGGCCGGTGAGACCCAGTACTTC. The encoded protein is CANSPTQGAGETQYF. V gene TRBV6-2 or TRBV6-3 combines with J gene TRBJ2-5; 9 bases are a match to TRBD1. Trimming removed 10 bases from V and 5 bases from J; junction bases left unmatched: 14. CDR1 and CDR2 from the germline V gene are MNHEY and SVGEGT. This CDR3 spans 15 amino acids.

This clonotype was detected a few times. The V gene is TRBV4-1, the J gene TRBJ2-7; D possibly matches TRBD1 or TRBD2 (6 bases each). Trimming removed 4 bases at V and 2 bases at J, with 18 bases between. The CDR3 runs to 16 residues. Germline assignment: CDR1 MGHRA and CDR2 YSYEKL. The CDR3 here is CASSPPRGQGPYEQYF. Written as DNA, the CDR3 is TGCGCCAGCAGCCCCCCGCGGGGCCAGGGGCCCTACGAGCAGTACTTC.

In its sample, this clonotype was seen a few times. The chain combines TRBV4-1 with TRBJ2-2; D is uncertain. Per germline, CDR1 MGHRA and CDR2 YSYEKL. The CDR3 is 17 amino acids. The V gene lost 0 bases and the J gene lost 1 base, with 12 bases spanning the gap. CDR3 residues: CASSQDSVGWNTGELFF. The CDR3 DNA reads as TGCGCCAGCAGCCAAGATTCTGTGGGGTGGAACACCGGGGAGCTGTTTTTT.

At least ten counts were recorded for this clonotype. V and J are TRBV2 and TRBJ2-1; 7 bases are shared with TRBD2. Germline loops: CDR1 SNHLY, CDR2 FYNNEI. The CDR3 extends over 17 amino acids. With V trimmed by 6 bases and J by 4 bases, 15 bases remained unmatched. The CDR3 DNA is TGTGCCAGCAGCCCTGTAGTGCAGCGGGATAAGTACAATGAGCAGTTCTTC. This sequence encodes CASSPVVQRDKYNEQFF. Based on the CDR3 plus reference TRBV2 and TRBJ2-1, the full variable domain is EPEVTQTPSHQVTQMGQEVILRCVPISNHLYFYWYRQILGQKVEFLVSFYNNEISEKSEIFDDQFSVERPDGSNFTLKIRSTKLEDSAMYFCASSPVVQRDKYNEQFFGPGTRLTVL.

The V and J genes are TRBV29-1 and TRBJ2-1, with D perhaps assigned TRBD1 or TRBD2 (5 bases each). CDR1 and CDR2 from the germline V gene are SQVTM and ANQGSEA. Deletions cut 0 bases from V and 2 bases from J, with 8 bases between. This CDR3 contains 14 residues. CDR3: CSVEDLGPYNEQFF. As DNA, the CDR3 is TGCAGCGTTGAAGATCTGGGACCCTACAATGAGCAGTTCTTC.

A remark on this clonotype: A single base separates this from a much larger clone, so it may be a read error. The V and J genes are TRBV18 and TRBJ2-7; a possible D gene is TRBD1 (5 bases). This CDR3 comprises 15 residues. Germline V CDR1 and CDR2: KGHSH, LQKENI. The CDR3 region is CASPGTDRAQGGQCF. In DNA, the CDR3 is TGTGCCAGCCCTGGAACCGATAGGGCCCAGGGTGGGCAGTGCTTC. Supplemented by reference TRBV18 and TRBJ2-7, the full variable domain reads NAGVMQNPRHLVRRRGQEARLRCSPMKGHSHVYWYRQLPEEGLKFMVYLQKENIIDESGMPKERFSAEFPKEGPSILRIQQVVRGDSAAYFCASPGTDRAQGGQCFGPGTRLTVT.

This clonotype was seen repeatedly, ten times or more. A read error may account for a junction end that differs from germline. V is TRBV6-6 and J is TRBJ2-4; tentative D call: TRBD1 (5 bases). There are 14 residues in the CDR3. Germline V CDR1 and CDR2: MNHNY, SVGAGI (reference sequence). CDR3 DNA sequence: TGTGCCAGCAGTTATAACGCAGGGTTGCCCCTGGGGTGGTTC. The encoded protein is CASSYNAGLPLGWF.

The chain is built from TRBV2 and TRBJ1-1; no clear D gene. The length of the CDR3 is 14 residues. Germline values: CDR1 SNHLY, CDR2 FYNNEI. Trimming left V 3 bases short and J 6 bases short, with 14 bases between. The CDR3 DNA sequence: TGTGCCAGCAGTGACGGACGCTACCAAGCTGAAGCTTTCTTT. Its translation: CASSDGRYQAEAFF.

A few counts support this clonotype. The rearrangement uses TRBV4-3 and TRBJ1-1; D remains ambiguous. This CDR3 comprises 13 residues. V was trimmed by 0 bases and J by 3 bases, leaving 5 bases between them. Looked up from germline, CDR1 is LGHNA and CDR2 is YSLEER. The DNA of the CDR3 is TGCGCCAGCAGCCAAGAGGTGGACACTGAAGCTTTCTTT. Translated, it gives CASSQEVDTEAFF.

This chain uses TRBV7-9 with TRBJ2-7; D possibly uses TRBD1 or TRBD2 (5 bases each). This CDR3 has 12 residues. CDR1 is SEHNR and CDR2 is FQNEAQ in the germline V gene (reference sequence). Written as DNA, the CDR3 is TGTGCGGTACCCGGGGCAGTCTACGAGCAGTACTTC. This encodes CAVPGAVYEQYF.

The rearrangement links TRBV11-2 to TRBJ1-6; 8 nucleotides line up with TRBD1. V shed 4 bases and J 7 bases; nucleotides not matched to a gene: 9. Germline CDR1 SGHAT, CDR2 FQNNGV. The CDR3 extends over 16 amino acids. CDR3 sequence: CASSYWDRSGNSPLHF. CDR3 in DNA: TGTGCCAGCAGCTATTGGGACAGGTCAGGGAATTCACCCCTCCACTTT.

This clonotype was recorded at least ten times. The chain is built from TRBV24-1 and TRBJ2-1; D may match TRBD1 or TRBD2 (5 bases each). V gave up 4 bases and J gave up 8 bases, with 11 bases separating them. Looked up from germline, CDR1 is KGHDR and CDR2 is SFDVKD. The CDR3 loop spans 13 amino acids. CDR3: CATSEALGDEQFF. CDR3 coding DNA: TGTGCCACCAGTGAGGCGTTGGGGGATGAGCAGTTCTTC.

In its sample, this clonotype was seen many times. CDR3 loop: CASSFSGSGDEQFF. DNA for the CDR3: TGCGCCAGCAGCTTCAGTGGGTCCGGGGATGAGCAGTTCTTC. This chain uses TRBV5-1 with TRBJ2-1; TRBD2 might be the D (5 bases). Germline V gives CDR1 SGHRS, CDR2 YFSETQ. This CDR3 is 14 amino acids long. The germline V and J ends were trimmed by 2 bases and 8 bases, with 14 bases remaining between them.

This clonotype has more than one count but fewer than ten. The chain carries TRBV15 and TRBJ1-5; TRBD1 agrees at 7 bases. Germline trimming cut 4 bases from V and 7 bases from J; bases unmatched to any gene: 10. In germline, CDR1 is LNHNV, CDR2 YYDKDF (reference sequence). CDR3 size: 15 residues. The CDR3 bases are TGTGCCACCAGCATAACAACAGGGGCCGCGCAGCCCCAGCATTTT. Residues: CATSITTGAAQPQHF. The full variable domain, completed using reference TRBV15 and TRBJ1-5, is DAMVIQNPRYQVTQFGKPVTLSCSQTLNHNVMYWYQQKSSQAPKLLFHYYDKDFNNEADTPDNFQSRRPNTSFCFLDIRSPGLGDTAMYLCATSITTGAAQPQHFGDGTRLSIL.

In this sample, this clonotype turned up many times. V and J are TRBV7-6 and TRBJ1-5; D might be TRBD1 (5 bases). V was trimmed by 5 bases and J by 7 bases, leaving 12 bases between them. The CDR3 sequence is 13 residues long. The germline CDR1 and CDR2 sequences are SGHVS and FNYEAQ. The CDR3 DNA sequence: TGTGCCAGCAGCCAAGAGGGGATCCAGCCCCAGCATTTT. Its translation: CASSQEGIQPQHF.

This clonotype was observed many times. The gene calls are TRBV28 and TRBJ2-4, with TRBD1 as a possible D gene (5 bases). CDR1 is MDHEN and CDR2 is SYDVKM in the germline V gene. The CDR3 has 16 amino acids. V was trimmed by 5 bases and J by 0 bases, leaving 14 bases between them. The CDR3 loop is CASSPERQLAKNIQYF. CDR3 bases: TGTGCCAGCAGTCCCGAGCGACAGCTAGCCAAAAACATTCAGTACTTC. Variable domain in full (rest from reference TRBV28 and TRBJ2-4): DVKVTQSSRYLVKRTGEKVFLECVQDMDHENMFWYRQDPGLGLRLIYFSYDVKMKEKGDIPEGYSVSREKKERFSLILESASTNQTSMYLCASSPERQLAKNIQYFGAGTRLSVL.

In this sample, this clonotype turned up a few times. The rearrangement joins TRBV20-1 to TRBJ1-5; 8 bases align to TRBD1. The V segment lost 6 bases and the J segment 0 bases; nucleotides outside the gene matches: 16. The CDR3 totals 18 residues. CDR1 and CDR2 from the germline V gene are DFQATT and SNEGSKA (reference sequence). The CDR3 is CSAYEGQGLPFSNQPQHF. The CDR3, as DNA: TGCAGTGCCTATGAAGGACAGGGACTCCCTTTTAGCAATCAGCCCCAGCATTTT.

This clonotype has only a few counts. A read error may be the cause here, since a much bigger clone is one base away. V is TRBV7-8 and J is TRBJ1-1; possible D gene TRBD1, 6 bases. Germline CDR1 SGHVS, CDR2 FQNEAQ. The CDR3 covers 12 residues. V was pared by 5 bases and J by 5 bases, with 9 bases between. This chain's CDR3 is CASSPGQTEAFF. CDR3 in DNA: TGTGCCAGCAGCCCAGGACAGACTGAAGCTTTCTTT.

This clonotype turned up a few times. The chain links TRBV29-1 to TRBJ2-1, with D tentatively TRBD2 (6 bases). There are 16 residues in the CDR3. Trimming cost V 0 bases and J 4 bases, with 16 bases left between them. The V gene's germline CDR1 is SQVTM and CDR2 ANQGSEA. The CDR3 coding sequence is TGCAGCGTTGAAGACCTACTAAGCGGGTATTACAATGAGCAGTTCTTC. Translating gives CSVEDLLSGYYNEQFF.

This clonotype was detected ten times or more. The chain joins TRBV6-2 or TRBV6-3 to TRBJ2-3, with 12 bases identical to TRBD1. CDR1 is MNHEY and CDR2 is SVGEGT in the germline V gene. Trimming took 5 bases from V and 4 from J; bases not matched to a gene: 7. The CDR3 contains 16 residues. CDR3 sequence: CASSRIGTGGADTQYF. For the CDR3, the DNA is TGTGCCAGCAGTCGAATCGGGACAGGGGGCGCAGATACGCAGTATTTT.